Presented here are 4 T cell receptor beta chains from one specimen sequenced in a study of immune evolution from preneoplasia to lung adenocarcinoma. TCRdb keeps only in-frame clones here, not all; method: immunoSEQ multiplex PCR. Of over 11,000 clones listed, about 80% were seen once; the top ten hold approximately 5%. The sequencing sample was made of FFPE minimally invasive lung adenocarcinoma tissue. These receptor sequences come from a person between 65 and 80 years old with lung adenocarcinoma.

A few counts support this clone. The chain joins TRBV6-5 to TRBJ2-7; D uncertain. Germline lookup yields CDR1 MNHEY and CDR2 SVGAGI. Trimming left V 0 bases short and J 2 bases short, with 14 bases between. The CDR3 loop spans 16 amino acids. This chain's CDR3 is CASSYSAVFSAYEQYF. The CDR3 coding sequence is TGTGCCAGCAGTTACTCCGCCGTATTCAGCGCCTACGAGCAGTACTTC.

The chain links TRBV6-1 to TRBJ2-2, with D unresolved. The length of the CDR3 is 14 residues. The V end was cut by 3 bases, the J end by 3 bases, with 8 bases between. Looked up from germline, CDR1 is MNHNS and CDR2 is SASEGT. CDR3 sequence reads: CASSEGAHTGELFF. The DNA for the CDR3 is TGTGCCAGCAGTGAGGGCGCGCACACCGGGGAGCTGTTTTTT.

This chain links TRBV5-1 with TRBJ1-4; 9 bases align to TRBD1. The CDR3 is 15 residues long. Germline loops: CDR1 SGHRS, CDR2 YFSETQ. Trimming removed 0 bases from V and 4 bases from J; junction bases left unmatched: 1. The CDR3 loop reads CASSLGTGVNEKLFF. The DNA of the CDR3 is TGCGCCAGCAGCTTGGGGACAGGGGTTAATGAAAAACTGTTTTTT.

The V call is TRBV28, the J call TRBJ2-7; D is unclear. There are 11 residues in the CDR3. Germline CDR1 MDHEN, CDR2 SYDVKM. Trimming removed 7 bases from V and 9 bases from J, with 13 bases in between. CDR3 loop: CASIRGWRQYF. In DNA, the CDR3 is TGTGCCAGCATCCGCGGTTGGCGGCAGTACTTC.